The clone carrying this T cell receptor (beta chain) showed up many times. TCRdb reanalyzed the PCR reads via MiXCR. The data show about 93,000 clones, about 12% seen once. These data come from a study of metastatic and nonmetastatic thyroid tumors. Thyroid surgery took place with no prior treatment in any patient. Germline CDR1 reads MNHEY; CDR2 reads SVGEGT. V shed 4 bases and J shed 2 bases, with 5 bases lying between them. CDR3 length: 12 residues. The sample taken for sequencing was blood. The genes are TRBV6-2 or TRBV6-3 and TRBJ1-2, with D hard to call. This TCR was recovered from a female donor with papillary thyroid cancer or a benign thyroid nodule (not recorded which). Some clones in this sample may be carry-over from other donors' samples. In nucleotides, the CDR3 is TGTGCCAGCAGTTGGGTAAACTATGGCTACACCTTC. It specifies CASSWVNYGYTF.